The 25 T cell receptor beta chains presented below share a single source sample, sequenced in a study of blood T cell repertoires in COVID-19. Using immunoSEQ multiplex PCR, the repertoire was profiled, and TCRdb retains in-frame clones only, with some absent. The sample carries around 150,000 clones, 87% recorded once. Sequencing used peripheral blood. These receptor sequences come from a woman in her sixties who had recovered from COVID-19.

This clone was seen only once. V and J are TRBV6-2 or TRBV6-3 and TRBJ2-5, with D hard to call. Germline-derived CDR1 and CDR2 are MNHEY and SVGEGT. The CDR3 has 13 residues. V lost 0 bases to trimming and J lost 5 bases, with 7 bases between them. CDR3 loop: CASSYSNQETQYF. CDR3 DNA sequence: TGTGCCAGCAGTTACTCGAATCAGGAGACCCAGTACTTC.

The rearrangement links TRBV5-1 to TRBJ1-5; D is uncertain. The CDR3 is made up of 14 amino acids. CDR1 and CDR2 (germline): SGHRS, YFSETQ. The V end lost 2 bases, the J end lost 9 bases, and 15 bases lay between the germline ends. The CDR3 sequence is CASSFDGGQGPQHF. CDR3 DNA sequence: TGCGCCAGCAGCTTTGACGGCGGTCAAGGGCCCCAGCATTTT.

The J gene is TRBJ2-5, the V gene TRBV3-1 (or the pseudogene TRBV3-2), with a tentative D call TRBD2 (6 bases). V lost 0 bases, J lost 7 bases, and 6 bases lay in between. Germline V CDR1 and CDR2: LGHDT, YNNKEL (reference sequence). The CDR3 contains 12 residues. In DNA, the CDR3 is TGTGCCAGCAGCCAAGAGGGGGGGACCCAGTACTTC. Translating it yields CASSQEGGTQYF.

V is TRBV24-1 and J is TRBJ2-5, with 9 bases that match TRBD1. The CDR3 extends over 16 amino acids. The J segment lost 5 bases and the V segment lost 4 bases, leaving 10 bases of the junction unmatched. CDR1 is KGHDR and CDR2 is SFDVKD in the germline V gene. CDR3 DNA: TGTGCCACCAGTGAATCTGGACAGGGGAGGGGGGAGACCCAGTACTTC. This sequence encodes CATSESGQGRGETQYF.

Written as DNA, the CDR3 is TGCGCCAGCGATGACCGCCGTAGGAGCTCTGGAAACACCATATATTTT. This gives the protein CASDDRRRSSGNTIYF. The chain joins TRBV10-2 to TRBJ1-3; D unclear. The germline V gene has CDR1 WSHSY and CDR2 SAAADI. Between the trimmed V and J ends, which lost 8 bases and 0 bases, there was a span of 17 bases. This CDR3 is built from 16 residues.

The chain carries TRBV18 and TRBJ2-5; 7 nucleotides align to TRBD1. The CDR3 totals 13 residues. Germline lookup yields CDR1 KGHSH and CDR2 LQKENI. J gave up 4 bases and V 5 bases, and 4 bases lay outside the gene matches. The CDR3 DNA reads as TGTGCCAGCTCAGACAGGGTTCTAGAGACCCAGTACTTC. Its translation is CASSDRVLETQYF.

The chain uses TRBV14 and TRBJ2-5; 9 nucleotides line up with TRBD1. In germline, CDR1 is SGHDN, CDR2 FVKESK. The CDR3 is 15 residues long. V dropped 4 bases and J dropped 5; count of bases not matched to a gene: 8. The chain's CDR3 is CASSRDREAWETQYF. The DNA for the CDR3 is TGTGCCAGCAGCCGGGACAGGGAGGCATGGGAGACCCAGTACTTC. The variable domain in full, completed from reference TRBV14 and TRBJ2-5, reads EAGVTQFPSHSVIEKGQTVTLRCDPISGHDNLYWYRRVMGKEIKFLLHFVKESKQDESGMPNNRFLAERTGGTYSTLKVQPAELEDSGVYFCASSRDREAWETQYFGPGTRLLVL.

This chain connects TRBV29-1 to TRBJ1-3; 8 positions agree with TRBD1. The CDR3 contains 16 residues. CDR1 SQVTM and CDR2 ANQGSEA come from the germline V gene. After removal of 0 bases from V and 4 bases from J, the junction contained 8 bases not matched to a gene. Written as DNA, the CDR3 is TGCAGCGTTGAAGACCCGGACAGGGTAGGGGGAAACACCATATATTTT. Amino acids: CSVEDPDRVGGNTIYF.

The chain combines TRBV4-1 with TRBJ2-4, with a weak D call TRBD1 (6 bases). Germline CDR1 reads MGHRA; CDR2 reads YSYEKL. The CDR3 has 16 residues. Trimming took off 2 bases at V and 2 bases at J, with 13 bases between the two ends. The CDR3 DNA reads as TGCGCCAGCAGCCAAATGCCCTGGGGGCCCAAAAACATTCAGTACTTC. Translated: CASSQMPWGPKNIQYF.

The chain couples TRBV7-8 to TRBJ1-1, with 7 bases that match TRBD1. Germline trimming cut 5 bases from V and 0 bases from J; bases unmatched to any gene: 9. Germline V gives CDR1 SGHVS, CDR2 FQNEAQ. The CDR3 totals 16 residues. CDR3 in amino acids: CASSARGDLMNTEAFF. In DNA, the CDR3 is TGTGCCAGCAGCGCCAGGGGGGACCTAATGAACACTGAAGCTTTCTTT.

This clone was counted a few times. The chain is built from TRBV6-6 and TRBJ2-7; 7 bases map to TRBD1. Germline V lookup: CDR1 MNHNY, CDR2 SVGAGI (reference sequence). The CDR3 contains 14 residues. V trimming: 2 bases; J trimming: 3 bases; junction bases outside the gene matches: 4. CDR3 DNA sequence: TGTGCCAGCAGTTACGCTAGGACAGGCTACGAGCAGTACTTC. It encodes CASSYARTGYEQYF.

V gene TRBV5-1 combines with J gene TRBJ2-1, with TRBD2 matching 13 bases. The V gene end was trimmed by 2 bases and the J gene end by 7 bases; junction bases not matched to a gene: 3. Germline V CDR1 and CDR2: SGHRS, YFSETQ. This CDR3 spans 15 amino acids. The CDR3 reads CASSFVGLAGNEQFF. CDR3 DNA: TGCGCCAGCAGCTTTGTGGGACTAGCGGGGAATGAGCAGTTCTTC.

The chain couples TRBV7-2 to TRBJ1-2; TRBD1 matches at 7 bases. The V gene's germline CDR1 is SGHTA and CDR2 FQGNSA. CDR3 length: 15 residues. The J segment lost 0 bases and the V segment lost 5 bases, leaving 6 bases of the junction unmatched. The CDR3 sequence is CASSPPDRANYGYTF. The CDR3 nucleotides read TGTGCCAGCAGCCCCCCAGACAGGGCTAACTATGGCTACACCTTC.

The chain is built from TRBV6-5 and TRBJ2-7; 7 bases are shared with TRBD2. The germline CDR1 and CDR2 sequences are MNHEY and SVGAGI. V was clipped by 1 base and J by 5 bases; unmatched bases: 11. CDR3 size: 16 residues. CDR3 DNA: TGTGCCAGCAGTTACTGGGTAGCGGGCGGCCTCCACGAGCAGTACTTC. It specifies CASSYWVAGGLHEQYF.

CDR3 in DNA: TGCAGCGCCGTGACCCTGCGCGGGGCTTTCTTT. Residues: CSAVTLRGAFF. V usage is TRBV29-1 and J usage is TRBJ1-1, with D uncertain. From germline, CDR1 is SQVTM and CDR2 ANQGSEA. Trimming removed 7 bases from V and 11 bases from J, with 17 bases in between. The CDR3 contains 11 residues.

The chain employs TRBV6-2 or TRBV6-3 and TRBJ1-1; no clear D. The CDR3 consists of 14 residues. V lost 2 bases to trimming and J lost 0 bases, with 7 bases between them. CDR1 is MNHEY, CDR2 SVGEGT, per germline. The CDR3 reads CASSYPLMNTEAFF. CDR3 coding DNA: TGTGCCAGCAGTTACCCCCTTATGAACACTGAAGCTTTCTTT.

The CDR3 protein is CASSTDRSTDTQYF. The CDR3 DNA reads as TGTGCCAGCAGCACGGACAGAAGCACAGATACGCAGTATTTT. The chain combines TRBV9 with TRBJ2-3; a weak D match, TRBD1 (6 bases). Trimming pared 4 bases from V and 0 bases from J, leaving 9 bases between. CDR3 length equals 14 residues. In germline, CDR1 is SGDLS, CDR2 YYNGEE.

The rearrangement uses TRBV10-3 and TRBJ2-7; tentative D call: TRBD1 (6 bases). Germline-derived CDR1 and CDR2 are ENHRY and SYGVKD. V gave up 7 bases and J gave up 1 base, with 14 bases separating them. The length of the CDR3 is 14 residues. In nucleotides, the CDR3 is TGTGCCATCACCGACACAGGGACGTCCTACGAGCAGTACTTC. This encodes CAITDTGTSYEQYF.

Remarks on this clone: Because the CDR3's place on the DNA is in doubt, the DNA is left out and the CDR3 is given as listed by TCRdb. This chain uses TRBV5-3 with TRBJ1-1. TRBV5-3 is known as an ORF, though its function is uncertain. The CDR3 has 11 amino acids, counting both end residues. The CDR3: CARSFGDGTFF.

This rearrangement joins TRBV2 to TRBJ1-1; D may be TRBD1 (5 bases). CDR1 and CDR2 (germline): SNHLY, FYNNEI. The CDR3 length is 13 residues. V gave up 0 bases and J gave up 5 bases, with 7 bases separating them. CDR3 loop: CASSEARETEAFF. In DNA, the CDR3 is TGTGCCAGCAGTGAAGCCAGGGAAACTGAAGCTTTCTTT.

The chain couples TRBV5-1 to TRBJ2-5; the match to TRBD1 covers 10 bases. The CDR3 runs 18 residues. Germline-derived CDR1 and CDR2 are SGHRS and YFSETQ. V shed 0 bases, J shed 7 bases, and the junction held 15 bases outside the gene matches. The CDR3 bases are TGCGCCAGCAGCTTGGTGGCCCCCGGGACAGGGGCTCTCGGGACCCAGTACTTC. This gives the protein CASSLVAPGTGALGTQYF.

This sequence joins TRBV2 and TRBJ1-4, with 7 bases that match TRBD1. Germline loops: CDR1 SNHLY, CDR2 FYNNEI. This CDR3 is 17 amino acids long. V shed 3 bases, J shed 0 bases, and the junction held 7 bases outside the gene matches. The CDR3 sequence: CASSEGDSSTTNEKLFF. The CDR3 nucleotides are TGTGCCAGCAGTGAGGGGGACAGCTCTACAACTAATGAAAAACTGTTTTTT.

Written as DNA, the CDR3 is TGCGCCAGCAGCCTCGGACAGTCCGTGGGGAGCTACGAGCAGTACTTC. It yields the protein CASSLGQSVGSYEQYF. This chain connects TRBV23-1 to TRBJ2-7, with D maybe TRBD1 (6 bases). TRBV23-1 is noted as an ORF with a role that remains uncertain. Trimming took 6 bases from V and 3 from J, leaving 21 bases between them. The length of the CDR3 is 16 residues.

This clone occurred a few times. The V and J genes are TRBV7-9 and TRBJ2-7, with 8 bases matching TRBD1. CDR3 length: 15 amino acids. CDR1 is SEHNR and CDR2 is FQNEAQ in the germline V gene (reference sequence). J was trimmed by 7 bases and V by 4 bases; bases with no gene match: 12. CDR3 residues: CASSSRGQGQREQYF. In nucleotides, the CDR3 is TGTGCCAGCAGCTCCCGCGGACAGGGTCAAAGGGAGCAGTACTTC.

V and J are TRBV9 and TRBJ1-1; the D is unclear. CDR1 is SGDLS and CDR2 is YYNGEE in the germline V gene. The CDR3 is 13 residues long. Trimming took off 0 bases at V and 1 base at J, with 4 bases between the two ends. The CDR3 loop is CASSVGRNTEAFF. The CDR3 nucleotides are TGTGCCAGCAGCGTAGGGAGGAACACTGAAGCTTTCTTT.